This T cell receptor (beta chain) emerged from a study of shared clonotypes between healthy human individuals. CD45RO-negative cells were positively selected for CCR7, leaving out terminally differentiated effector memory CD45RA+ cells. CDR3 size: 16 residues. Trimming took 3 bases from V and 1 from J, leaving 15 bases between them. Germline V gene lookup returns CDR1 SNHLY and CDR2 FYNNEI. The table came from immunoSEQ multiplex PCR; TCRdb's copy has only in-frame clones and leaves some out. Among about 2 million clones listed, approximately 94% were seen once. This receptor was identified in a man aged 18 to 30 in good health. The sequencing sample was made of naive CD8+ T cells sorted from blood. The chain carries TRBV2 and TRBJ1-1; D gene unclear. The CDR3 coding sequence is TGTGCCAGCAGTGATCGTCGGGAATTGGGGAACACTGAAGCTTTCTTT. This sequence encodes CASSDRRELGNTEAFF.